The 15 T cell receptor beta chains below all came from one sample that was sequenced in a study of identical twins. TCRdb itself ran the 5' RACE reads through MiXCR, one entry per CDR3 protein. The sample contains some 600,000 distinct CDR3 sequences, around 7.4% of which appear only once. These records were also assigned to another study, of yellow fever vaccine responses in identical twins.

Source material: PBMCs. The source is a woman in her late teens or twenties in good health.

This clonotype was recorded a few times. V gene TRBV7-3 combines with J gene TRBJ2-3; 7 bases are a match to TRBD2. CDR3 length: 16 amino acids. V lost 0 bases to trimming and J lost 9 bases; unmatched junction nucleotides: 12. Germline CDR1 is SGHTA and CDR2 is FQGTGA. As DNA, the CDR3 is TGTGCCAGCAGCTTAACAGGGGCGGGAGCCCAAATAACGCAGTATTTT. Translation: CASSLTGAGAQITQYF.

This clonotype was seen repeatedly, ten times or more. This rearrangement joins TRBV5-1 to TRBJ1-1; TRBD1 agrees at 7 bases. The CDR3 covers 17 residues. V shed 4 bases, J shed 1 base, and the junction held 13 bases outside the gene matches. CDR1 and CDR2 from the germline V gene are SGHRS and YFSETQ. As DNA, the CDR3 is TGCGCCAGCAGCCCAAAAACCAACAGGGGATCGAACACTGAAGCTTTCTTT. It translates to CASSPKTNRGSNTEAFF.

This clonotype has more than one count but fewer than ten. The V gene is TRBV20-1, the J gene TRBJ2-7; 9 nucleotides match TRBD1. This CDR3 contains 12 residues. J gave up 11 bases and V 1 base, and 6 bases lay outside the gene matches. Germline CDR1 reads DFQATT; CDR2 reads SNEGSKA (reference sequence). In nucleotides, the CDR3 is TGCAGTGCTAGAGTCGACAGGGGGGAAGAGTACTTC. This codes for CSARVDRGEEYF.

This clonotype was seen only a few times. This rearrangement joins TRBV5-1 to TRBJ2-1; D is perhaps TRBD2 (6 bases). The germline V and J ends were trimmed by 4 bases and 4 bases, with 18 bases remaining between them. From germline, CDR1 is SGHRS and CDR2 YFSETQ. The CDR3 runs 16 residues. The CDR3 region is CASSDRGLAVYNEQFF. The CDR3 bases are TGCGCCAGCAGCGACCGGGGGTTAGCGGTATACAATGAGCAGTTCTTC.

V gene TRBV5-5 combines with J gene TRBJ2-4; tentatively, D is TRBD1 or TRBD2 (5 bases each). CDR1 is SGHKS, CDR2 YYEKEE, per germline (reference sequence). CDR3 length equals 18 residues. V gave up 5 bases and J gave up 0 bases, with 21 bases separating them. CDR3 bases: TGTGCCAGCAGGACCGGGACGGAAAAAACACTAGCCAAAAACATTCAGTACTTC. It specifies CASRTGTEKTLAKNIQYF.

With respect to this clonotype: A much larger clone differs by one base, so this may be a read error. The chain uses TRBV20-1 and TRBJ2-1; maybe TRBD1 (5 bases). The CDR3 totals 15 residues. CDR1 is DFQATT, CDR2 SNEGSKA, per germline (reference sequence). CDR3: CSALRIGVSYKEQFF. CDR3 bases: TGCAGTGCCCTAAGGATAGGGGTCTCCTACAAAGAGCAGTTCTTC.

The CDR3 DNA is TGTGCCAGCAGCCCGCCCGGCAGTCGCGAGCAGTACTTC. It yields the protein CASSPPGSREQYF. The rearrangement joins TRBV14 to TRBJ2-7; D not resolved. V gave up 4 bases and J gave up 6 bases, with 13 bases separating them. Germline-derived CDR1 and CDR2 are SGHDN and FVKESK. This CDR3 region has 13 residues.

Many counts were recorded for this clonotype. This chain links TRBV4-2 with TRBJ1-2; D not resolved. V was clipped by 3 bases and J by 8 bases, with 10 bases between them. The CDR3 has 12 amino acids. The V gene's germline CDR1 is LGHNA and CDR2 YNFKEQ. The chain's CDR3 is CASSQRYDGYTF. The CDR3 coding sequence is TGTGCCAGCAGCCAGAGGTACGACGGCTACACCTTC.

This clonotype was picked up a small number of times. The chain joins TRBV12-3 or TRBV12-4 to TRBJ2-5, with 8 bases aligning to TRBD1. The CDR3 contains 14 residues. Losses at the gene ends were 7 bases for V and 2 bases for J; bases not matched to a gene: 6. This chain's CDR3 is CASKKGTGQETQYF. CDR3 in DNA: TGTGCCAGCAAAAAAGGGACAGGTCAAGAGACCCAGTACTTC.

V and J are TRBV27 and TRBJ1-2; 9 bases are shared with TRBD1. With V trimmed by 6 bases and J by 4 bases, 6 bases remained unmatched. In germline, CDR1 is MNHEY, CDR2 SMNVEV (reference sequence). This CDR3 comprises 14 residues. CDR3 bases: TGTGCCAGCAGAAAGACAGGGGGTGGCTATGGCTACACCTTC. Translated: CASRKTGGGYGYTF.

In its sample, this clonotype was seen many times. The chain is built from TRBV24-1 and TRBJ2-1; TRBD2 matches 11 bases. The CDR3 sequence is 13 residues long. From germline, CDR1 is KGHDR and CDR2 SFDVKD. Trimming at V came to 5 bases and at J to 14 bases, leaving 7 bases not matched to a gene. The CDR3 is CATSGLAGGGEFF. CDR3 coding DNA: TGTGCCACCAGTGGGCTAGCGGGAGGAGGGGAGTTCTTC.

In this sample, this clonotype turned up many times. The CDR3 protein is CASSKGADYNEQFF. CDR3 DNA sequence: TGCGCCAGCAGCAAGGGGGCGGATTACAATGAGCAGTTCTTC. The chain carries TRBV5-1 and TRBJ2-1; TRBD1 aligns across 7 bases. After removal of 4 bases from V and 4 bases from J, the junction contained 5 bases not matched to a gene. CDR3 length equals 14 residues. CDR1 and CDR2 from the germline V gene are SGHRS and YFSETQ.

This clonotype showed up many times. The genes are TRBV24-1 and TRBJ2-2, with D perhaps assigned TRBD1 or TRBD2 (5 bases each). Deletions cut 3 bases from V and 5 bases from J, with 15 bases between. Germline V gene data show CDR1 as KGHDR and CDR2 as SFDVKD. The CDR3 sequence is 16 residues long. The CDR3 nucleotides read TGTGCCACCAGTGATAGGTCGCTGGGGGTAACCGGGGAGCTGTTTTTT. It specifies CATSDRSLGVTGELFF.

Only a few counts were recorded for this clonotype. As DNA, the CDR3 is TGCAGTGCTAGGGGCGTGAAGGGGGGCATGTCCTACGAGCAGTACGTC. It specifies CSARGVKGGMSYEQYV. V and J are TRBV20-1 and TRBJ2-7, with D perhaps matching TRBD1 or TRBD2 (6 bases each). The germline V gene encodes CDR1 DFQATT and CDR2 SNEGSKA (reference sequence). This CDR3 contains 16 residues. Trimming pared 3 bases from V and 1 base from J, leaving 19 bases between.

Remarks on this clonotype: At one end the junction does not follow the germline gene, possibly because of a read error. The V call is TRBV24-1, the J call TRBJ2-2, with 7 bases lining up with TRBD2. This CDR3 spans 21 amino acids. CDR1 and CDR2 from the germline V gene are KGHDR and SFDVKD. CDR3 amino acids: CATSYSDRDYDPRANTGELFF. The DNA of the CDR3 is TGTGCGACCAGTTATTCCGACCGGGACTACGACCCCAGGGCGAACACCGGGGAGCTGTTTTTT.